A single TCR beta chain is shown here with its context. Antigen: not known. The entry originates in a study of graft-versus-host responses after intestinal transplantation. TCRdb keeps only in-frame clones here, not all; method: immunoSEQ multiplex PCR. The sample includes about 89,000 clones, about nine tenths seen only once; the top ten take approximately 0.1%. This CDR3 has 15 amino acids. The V segment lost 4 bases and the J segment 5 bases; nucleotides outside the gene matches: 10. CDR1 and CDR2 from the germline V gene are SGHRS and YFSETQ. The starting material was unstimulated CD4+ T cells sorted from spleen or lymph node cells, obtained before intestinal transplant. V and J are TRBV5-1 and TRBJ1-1, with 8 bases that match TRBD1. The receptor was isolated from a human donor who received an intestinal transplant. The CDR3 nucleotides are TGCGCCAGCAGCCCCGTCTTACAGGGGGAGACTGAAGCTTTCTTT. It encodes CASSPVLQGETEAFF.